This is a list of T cell receptor beta chains from one sample in a study of vaccination and CD4 T cells after COVID-19. These TCRs' antigens remain unknown. TCRdb reprocessed the PCR reads via MiXCR and lists one record per CDR3 protein. Of approximately 2,400 distinct CDR3 sequences detected, about two fifths appear once; the ten largest clones hold around 40%. The sample comprised CD4+ T cells from blood, cultured in vitro. The receptors come from a human donor in good health. Each CDR3 is given with its conserved first and last residue. Each record gives: V gene, CDR3 protein.

V: TRBV21-1; CDR3: CASSKERDSLPYLTYEQYF
V: TRBV19; CDR3: CASSIMETQYF
V: TRBV28; CDR3: CASSLGNTEAFF
V: TRBV7-3; CDR3: CASSLTGNTEAFF
V: TRBV24-1; CDR3: CATSEASYNEQFF
V: TRBV20-1; CDR3: CSARGQGGHTDTQYF
V: TRBV5-1; CDR3: CASSFGSNAEAFF
V: TRBV20-1; CDR3: CSARPSEGPQHF
V: TRBV6-5; CDR3: CASSYSGTGSSGANVLTF
V: TRBV5-8; CDR3: CASSSLAGGGTQYF
V: TRBV27; CDR3: CASSLETGGSYEQYF
V: TRBV28; CDR3: CASSGYSGAYNEQFF
V: TRBV23-1; CDR3: CASTLGGYGYTF
V: TRBV20-1; CDR3: CSASSTTRDTQYF
V: TRBV9; CDR3: CASSVDHRWSTEAFF
V: TRBV5-4; CDR3: CANSSGLTRDSPLHF
V: TRBV6-2/TRBV6-3; CDR3: CASSYPLDGTEADTQYF
V: TRBV20-1; CDR3: CSARPNTEAFF
V: TRBV12-3/TRBV12-4; CDR3: CASSLRGPLLGF
V: TRBV15; CDR3: CATSVGTSHYYEQYF
V: TRBV11-2; CDR3: CASSPAGGPTDTQYF
V: TRBV10-3; CDR3: CGGDSEGRTDTQYF
V: TRBV12-3/TRBV12-4; CDR3: CASSWAGATEAFF
V: TRBV24-1; CDR3: CATSRVGVTGGEQFF
V: TRBV7-8; CDR3: CASSLAPGALSPLHF
V: TRBV14; CDR3: CASTPVGQLYGYTF
V: TRBV10-3; CDR3: CAISEGGDRQETQYF
V: TRBV20-1; CDR3: CSGRGGAVGEPFF
V: TRBV5-1; CDR3: CASSFGPIREAFF
V: TRBV24-1; CDR3: CATSDTISASTDTQYF
V: TRBV20-1; CDR3: CSAKVLGFSGNTIYF
V: TRBV5-5; CDR3: CASSTQAGSEQYF
V: TRBV7-9; CDR3: CASSPGQLNTGELFF
V: TRBV27; CDR3: CASSLYPPRAGEQYF
V: TRBV10-3; CDR3: CAISPGTSGDTQYF
V: TRBV18; CDR3: CASSRSRGVIQPQHF
V: TRBV20-1; CDR3: CSARGLAGAGNEQFF
V: TRBV20-1; CDR3: CSAPNGAVPSNSPLHF
V: TRBV7-3; CDR3: CASSPSGGRETQYF
V: TRBV7-8; CDR3: CASSRGTLDTQYF
V: TRBV14; CDR3: CASSQNRGNTEAFF